This T cell receptor beta chain emerged from a study of response to subunit inactivated influenza vaccine. TCRdb analysed the RT-PCR reads with MiXCR anew, one entry per CDR3 protein. The sample contains fewer than 550,000 distinct CDR3 sequences, about 25% of which appear only once. With 2 bases removed from V and 1 base from J, the gap between germline ends came to 9 bases. This CDR3 has 14 amino acids. Per the germline V gene, CDR1 is MDHEN and CDR2 is SYDVKM. The specimen was CD4+ T cells sorted from PBMCs, collected 4 to 6 days after vaccination. The chain uses TRBV28 and TRBJ2-7, with D possibly matching TRBD1 (6 bases). This TCR was recovered from a middle-aged man who received an inactivated influenza vaccine. CDR3 coding DNA: TGTGCCAGCAGTTTACCGCAGGGGTCCTACGAGCAGTACTTC. Its protein is CASSLPQGSYEQYF. Looking up the rest from reference TRBV28 and TRBJ2-7 gives the full variable domain: DVKVTQSSRYLVKRTGEKVFLECVQDMDHENMFWYRQDPGLGLRLIYFSYDVKMKEKGDIPEGYSVSREKKERFSLILESASTNQTSMYLCASSLPQGSYEQYFGPGTRLTVT.